The sequence of this T cell receptor (beta chain) was determined in a study of OX40 agonist ivuxolimab in advanced cancers. Study as a whole: Treatment received earlier with anti-PD-1, anti-PD-L1 or anti-CTLA-4 agents was allowed, and over 35% had some. Findings and limits, study-wide: Clones of CD4+ and CD8+ blood T cells grew by week 6 at doses of 0.1 to 3.0 mg/kg. Relative to CD4+, CD8+ T cells held more expanded clones on average.

The trim removed 3 bases at V and 2 bases at J, leaving 3 bases unmatched. Germline CDR1 and CDR2: SNHLY and FYNNEI. The CDR3 consists of 15 residues. This clone has more than one count but fewer than ten. Antigen specificity is unknown. Using immunoSEQ multiplex PCR, the repertoire was profiled, and TCRdb retains in-frame clones only, with some absent. The sample holds approximately 59,000 clones, about 82% seen once. V is TRBV2 and J is TRBJ2-4; 8 bases align to TRBD1. This sequence originates from an adult with an advanced solid tumor such as melanoma, head and neck, liver or kidney cancer. The source was CD4+ or CD8+ T cells sorted from blood, collected in a trial of the OX40 agonist ivuxolimab. CDR3 coding DNA: TGTGCCAGCAGTGACAGGGGGCCATCCAAAAACATTCAGTACTTC. Protein product: CASSDRGPSKNIQYF.